The rows below give T cell receptor beta chains drawn from one sample of a study of cytomegalovirus exposure and HLA in healthy donors. Only in-frame clones appear in the TCRdb table, and some are missing; sequencing was by immunoSEQ multiplex PCR. The table lists about 200,000 clones, 70% to 85% of them singletons. The sample comprised PBMCs. All receptors come from a boy aged 2 to 10 in good health and CMV-seronegative. The CDR3 runs from the conserved cysteine through the conserved F or W. A D gene is named only where the DNA matches it firmly. Only some rows state a clone size, as once, few, many or a class for expanded clones.

D: .
size: .
J: TRBJ2-3
V: TRBV11-2
DNA: TGTGCCAGCAGCTTATTTATGTCAGATACGCAGTATTTT
CDR3: CASSLFMSDTQYF

D: .
size: .
J: TRBJ1-1
V: TRBV7-8
DNA: TGTGCCAGCAGCCGAAGCCCCGGGAGGGAAGCTTTCTTT
CDR3: CASSRSPGREAFF

D: TRBD2
size: .
J: TRBJ2-2
V: TRBV4-2
DNA: TGTGCCAGCAGCCCGACTAGCGGGGTCACCGGGGAGCTGTTTTTT
CDR3: CASSPTSGVTGELFF

D: .
size: .
J: TRBJ2-7
V: TRBV2
DNA: TGTGCCAGCAGGCAGGGTGGTGGCTCCTACGAGCAGTACTTC
CDR3: CASRQGGGSYEQYF

D: .
size: .
J: TRBJ2-7
V: TRBV9
DNA: TGTGCCAGCAGCACTGATCGGGACTCGGAGCAGTACTTC
CDR3: CASSTDRDSEQYF

D: .
size: .
J: TRBJ1-1
V: TRBV30
DNA: TGTGCCTGGAGTGTAGCCATCACTGAAGCTTTCTTT
CDR3: CAWSVAITEAFF

D: .
size: .
J: TRBJ2-5
V: TRBV9
DNA: TGTGCCAGCAGCGTAGAGGGGGATCCGGGGGAGACCCAGTACTTC
CDR3: CASSVEGDPGETQYF

D: .
size: .
J: TRBJ1-1
V: TRBV5-6
DNA: TGTGCCAGCAGCCCCTTCGAGGGATGGACCACTGAGGCTTTCTTT
CDR3: CASSPFEGWTTEAFF

D: TRBD2
size: .
J: TRBJ2-3
V: TRBV9
DNA: TGTGCCAGCAGCGCCCGGACTAGGCCCCCAGATACGCAGTATTTT
CDR3: CASSARTRPPDTQYF

D: TRBD1
size: .
J: TRBJ1-1
V: TRBV4-3
DNA: TGCGCCAGCAGCCAAGGGACAGGGTACACTGAAGCTTTCTTT
CDR3: CASSQGTGYTEAFF

D: .
size: .
J: TRBJ1-3
V: TRBV30
DNA: TGTGCCTGGTCTGGCAGCGCCGGAAACACCATATATTTT
CDR3: CAWSGSAGNTIYF

D: .
size: .
J: TRBJ2-5
V: TRBV11-2
DNA: TGTGCCAGCAGCCGACCCACCTTGAGACAGGAAGAAGAGACCCAGTACTTC
CDR3: CASSRPTLRQEEETQYF

D: .
size: few
J: TRBJ1-1
V: TRBV7-9
DNA: TGTGCCAGCGCCTGGATGGAGGGAGGAGCTTTCTTT
CDR3: CASAWMEGGAFF

D: .
size: .
J: TRBJ2-1
V: TRBV16
DNA: TGTGCCAGCAGCCGCAGGGTGGGATACAATGAGCAGTTCTTC
CDR3: CASSRRVGYNEQFF

D: .
size: .
J: TRBJ1-2
V: TRBV5-6
DNA: TGTGCCAGCAGCCTTCAGGGGTATGACTATGGCTACACCTTC
CDR3: CASSLQGYDYGYTF

D: TRBD1
size: .
J: TRBJ1-1
V: TRBV7-2
DNA: TGTGCCAGCAGCAACGCACAGGGGTTCACTGAGGCTTTCTTT
CDR3: CASSNAQGFTEAFF

D: TRBD2
size: few
J: TRBJ2-7
V: TRBV7-6
DNA: TGTGCCAGCAGCTTAACCCGGACTAGCGGAACCTACGAGCAGTACTTC
CDR3: CASSLTRTSGTYEQYF

D: TRBD1
size: .
J: TRBJ1-2
V: TRBV6-5
DNA: TGTGCCAGCAGTTACAATAGGGGTACAGGGGGCTATGGCTACACCTTC
CDR3: CASSYNRGTGGYGYTF

D: TRBD2
size: .
J: TRBJ2-2
V: TRBV30
DNA: TGTGCCTGGAGTGTACCCGGGACTAGTGCCGGGGAGCTGTTTTTT
CDR3: CAWSVPGTSAGELFF

D: TRBD1
size: .
J: TRBJ1-2
V: TRBV10-3
DNA: TGTGCCACCGGGGGACAGCTCGCTAACTATGGCTACGCCTTC
CDR3: CATGGQLANYGYAF

D: .
size: .
J: TRBJ1-3
V: TRBV7-9
DNA: TGTGCCAGCAGCTTAGTCCTTTCTGGAAACACCATATATTTT
CDR3: CASSLVLSGNTIYF

D: .
size: .
J: TRBJ2-5
V: TRBV5-6
DNA: TGTGCCAGCAGCTTGGCCCTCTCCCCAGGCGAGACCCAGTACTTC
CDR3: CASSLALSPGETQYF

D: TRBD1
size: .
J: TRBJ1-3
V: TRBV27
DNA: TGTGCCAGCAGTTCCATACAGGGGGCGGCTGGAAACACCATATATTTT
CDR3: CASSSIQGAAGNTIYF

D: .
size: .
J: TRBJ2-3
V: TRBV27
DNA: TGTGCCAGCAGCAACCGGGCCCAAGGGGTTAGCACAGATACGCAGTATTTT
CDR3: CASSNRAQGVSTDTQYF

D: .
size: .
J: TRBJ2-6
V: TRBV25-1
DNA: TGTGCCAGCAGTGCCCTGCAGGGTGACTCTGGGGCCAACGTCCTGACTTTC
CDR3: CASSALQGDSGANVLTF

D: .
size: .
J: TRBJ2-7
V: TRBV10-3
DNA: TGTGCCATCAGTGAGTCGTTGGCAGCTAGAACCTACGAGCAGTACTTC
CDR3: CAISESLAARTYEQYF

D: .
size: .
J: TRBJ2-5
V: TRBV7-7
DNA: TGTGCTAGCAGCTTAGTGGGGGCCGGGGAGACCCAGTACTTC
CDR3: CASSLVGAGETQYF

D: TRBD1
size: .
J: TRBJ2-7
V: TRBV5-1
DNA: TGCGCCAGCAGCCTCGCCCGGGACAGCTTAGCCCTCGAGCAGTACTTC
CDR3: CASSLARDSLALEQYF

D: TRBD1
size: .
J: TRBJ2-5
V: TRBV2
DNA: TGTGCCAGCAGGGACAGGCGGGAGACCCAGTACTTC
CDR3: CASRDRRETQYF

D: .
size: .
J: TRBJ1-5
V: TRBV6-1
DNA: TGTGCCAGCAGGGACCGACAGGATCAGCCCCAGCATTTT
CDR3: CASRDRQDQPQHF

D: TRBD1
size: .
J: TRBJ2-7
V: TRBV5-1
DNA: TGCGCCAGCAGCTGGTCACCGGGACAGTCTGCTCTCCTATACGAGCAGTACTTC
CDR3: CASSWSPGQSALLYEQYF

D: .
size: .
J: TRBJ2-1
V: TRBV29-1
DNA: TGCAGCGGCGGCAGCAATGAGCAGTTCTTC
CDR3: CSGGSNEQFF

D: .
size: .
J: TRBJ2-5
V: TRBV2
DNA: TGTGCCAGCAGTGTGGACACAAGAGAGACCCAGTACTTC
CDR3: CASSVDTRETQYF

D: TRBD2
size: .
J: TRBJ2-1
V: TRBV6-5
DNA: TGTGCCAGCAGCCTACTAGCGGGGGGTTACAATGAGCAGTTCTTC
CDR3: CASSLLAGGYNEQFF

D: TRBD1
size: .
J: TRBJ1-6
V: TRBV10-3
DNA: TGTGCCAGCCGGGACAGGGAATATAATTCACCCCTCCACTTT
CDR3: CASRDREYNSPLHF

D: .
size: .
J: TRBJ2-7
V: TRBV4-2
DNA: TGTGCCAGCAGCCAAGAAATGCGCGAATACGAGCAGTACTTC
CDR3: CASSQEMREYEQYF

D: .
size: .
J: TRBJ1-1
V: TRBV4-3
DNA: TGCGCCAGCAGCCACGATGTCGGGAAGGGGAACACTGAAGCTTTCTTT
CDR3: CASSHDVGKGNTEAFF

D: .
size: .
J: TRBJ2-3
V: TRBV13
DNA: TGTGCCAGCAGCTTAGTATCCGGAGGGACAGATACGCAGTATTTT
CDR3: CASSLVSGGTDTQYF

D: .
size: .
J: TRBJ2-3
V: TRBV7-2
DNA: TGTGCCAGCAGCTTCACCGGGGATACGCAGTATTTT
CDR3: CASSFTGDTQYF

D: .
size: .
J: TRBJ1-4
V: TRBV6-1
DNA: TGTGCCAGCAGTGAACCGAGGGTCCCTAATGAAAAACTGTTTTTT
CDR3: CASSEPRVPNEKLFF

D: .
size: .
J: TRBJ1-1
V: TRBV7-2
DNA: TGTGCCAGCAGCTTAATTCAGGGGAGCACTGAAGCTTTCTTT
CDR3: CASSLIQGSTEAFF

D: .
size: .
J: TRBJ2-1
V: TRBV7-2
DNA: TGTGCCAGCAGCTTAGAGGGGGGGGTAGGGGAGAGAGATTACAATGAGCAGTTCTTC
CDR3: CASSLEGGVGERDYNEQFF

D: TRBD1
size: .
J: TRBJ2-5
V: TRBV30
DNA: TGTGCCTGGATGGGACAGGGTAAAGAGACCCAGTACTTC
CDR3: CAWMGQGKETQYF

D: TRBD2
size: .
J: TRBJ2-5
V: TRBV11-3
DNA: TGTGCCAGCAGCCTAGGGGCTAGCGGGGGGACCCAAGAGACCCAGTACTTC
CDR3: CASSLGASGGTQETQYF

D: TRBD1
size: .
J: TRBJ2-3
V: TRBV6-7
DNA: TGTGCCAGCAGTTCTATCCCAAGGCACAGGGGGCAACAAGATACGCAGTATTTT
CDR3: CASSSIPRHRGQQDTQYF

D: .
size: few
J: TRBJ1-2
V: TRBV4-3
DNA: TGCGCCAGCAGCCGAGAGACCACAGGGTTTGGCTACACCTTC
CDR3: CASSRETTGFGYTF

D: .
size: .
J: TRBJ1-2
V: TRBV2
DNA: TGTGCCAGCAGCGTTGCTAAGCGTGGCTCAAACTATGGCTACACCTTC
CDR3: CASSVAKRGSNYGYTF

D: .
size: .
J: TRBJ2-2
V: TRBV5-6
DNA: TGTGCCAGCAGCCGGAACACCGGGGAGCTGTTTTTT
CDR3: CASSRNTGELFF

D: .
size: .
J: TRBJ1-1
V: TRBV7-2
DNA: TGTGCCAGCAGCTTAGCCCGCGCTGGTGGACTGGCGAACACTGAAGCTTTCTTT
CDR3: CASSLARAGGLANTEAFF

D: TRBD2
size: .
J: TRBJ2-3
V: TRBV4-2
DNA: TGTGCCAGCAGCCCCAGCGGGGGGGATACGCAGTATTTT
CDR3: CASSPSGGDTQYF

D: .
size: .
J: TRBJ1-4
V: TRBV5-1
DNA: TGCGCCAGCAGCTTGGTGGGGGCGACTAATGAAAAACTGTTTTTT
CDR3: CASSLVGATNEKLFF

D: .
size: .
J: TRBJ1-2
V: TRBV11-2
DNA: TGTGCCAGCAGCTGGACTCGGGCTAACTATGGCTACACCTTC
CDR3: CASSWTRANYGYTF

D: .
size: .
J: TRBJ2-2
V: TRBV4-2
DNA: TGTGCCAGCAGCCAGGGTAGTAGCGCGGGGGCCGACACCGGGGAGCTGTTTTTT
CDR3: CASSQGSSAGADTGELFF